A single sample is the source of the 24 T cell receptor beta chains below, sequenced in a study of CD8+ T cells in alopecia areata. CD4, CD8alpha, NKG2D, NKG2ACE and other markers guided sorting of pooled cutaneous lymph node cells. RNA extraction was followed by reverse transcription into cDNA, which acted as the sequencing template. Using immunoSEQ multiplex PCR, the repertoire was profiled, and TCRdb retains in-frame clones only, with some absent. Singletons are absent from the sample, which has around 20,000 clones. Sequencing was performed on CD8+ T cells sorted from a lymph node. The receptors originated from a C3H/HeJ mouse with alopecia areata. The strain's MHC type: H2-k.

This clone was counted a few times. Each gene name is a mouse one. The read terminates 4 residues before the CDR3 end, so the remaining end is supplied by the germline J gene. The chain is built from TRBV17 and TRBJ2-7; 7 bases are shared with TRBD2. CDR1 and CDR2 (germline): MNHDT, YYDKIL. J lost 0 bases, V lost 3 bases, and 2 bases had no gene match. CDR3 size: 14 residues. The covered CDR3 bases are TGTGCTAGCAGTAGTCTGGGGGACTCCTAT. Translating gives CASSSLGDSY. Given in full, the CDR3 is CASSSLGDSYEQYF.

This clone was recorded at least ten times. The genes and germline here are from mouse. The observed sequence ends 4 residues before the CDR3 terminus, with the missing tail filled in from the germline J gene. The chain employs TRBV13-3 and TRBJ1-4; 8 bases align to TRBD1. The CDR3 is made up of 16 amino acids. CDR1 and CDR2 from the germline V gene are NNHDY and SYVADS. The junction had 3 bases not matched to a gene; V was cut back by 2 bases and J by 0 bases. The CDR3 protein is CASSDRGRISNERLFF. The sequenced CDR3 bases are TGTGCCAGCAGTGACAGGGGGCGCATTTCCAACGAA.

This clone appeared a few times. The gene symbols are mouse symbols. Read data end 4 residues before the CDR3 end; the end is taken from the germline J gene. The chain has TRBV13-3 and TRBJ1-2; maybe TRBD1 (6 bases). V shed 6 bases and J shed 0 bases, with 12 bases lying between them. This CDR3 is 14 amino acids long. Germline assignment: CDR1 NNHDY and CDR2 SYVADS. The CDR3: CASTHGTSNSDYTF. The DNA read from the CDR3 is TGTGCCAGCACCCACGGGACATCAAACTCC.

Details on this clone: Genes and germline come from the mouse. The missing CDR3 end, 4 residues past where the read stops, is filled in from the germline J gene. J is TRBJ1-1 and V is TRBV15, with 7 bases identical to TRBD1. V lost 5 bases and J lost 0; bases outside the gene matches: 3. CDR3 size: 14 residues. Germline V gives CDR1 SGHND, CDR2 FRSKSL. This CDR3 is CASSLQGANTEVFF. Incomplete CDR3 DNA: TGTGCCAGCAGTCTCCAGGGGGCAAACACA.

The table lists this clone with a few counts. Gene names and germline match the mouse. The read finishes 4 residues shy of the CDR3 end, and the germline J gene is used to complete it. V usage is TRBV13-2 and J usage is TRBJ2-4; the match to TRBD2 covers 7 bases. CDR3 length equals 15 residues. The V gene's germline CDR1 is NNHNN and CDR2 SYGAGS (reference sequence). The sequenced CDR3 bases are TGTGCCAGCGGTGATCCGACTGGGAGGGGAAAC. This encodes CASGDPTGRGN. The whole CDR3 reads CASGDPTGRGNTLYF.

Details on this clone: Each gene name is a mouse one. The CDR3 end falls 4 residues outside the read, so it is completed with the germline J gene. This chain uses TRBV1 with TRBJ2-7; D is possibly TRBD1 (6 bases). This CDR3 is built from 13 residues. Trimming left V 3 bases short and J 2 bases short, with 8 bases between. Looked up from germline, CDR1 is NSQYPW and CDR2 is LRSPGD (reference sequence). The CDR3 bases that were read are TGCACCTGCAGTGCGGGACAAACCTAT. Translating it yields CTCSAGQTY. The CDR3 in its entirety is CTCSAGQTYEQYF. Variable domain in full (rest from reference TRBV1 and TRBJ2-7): VTLLEQNPRWRLVPRGQAVNLRCILKNSQYPWMSWYQQDLQKQLQWLFTLRSPGDKEVKSLPGADYLATRVTDTELRLQVANMSQGRTLYCTCSAGQTYEQYFGPGTRLTVL.

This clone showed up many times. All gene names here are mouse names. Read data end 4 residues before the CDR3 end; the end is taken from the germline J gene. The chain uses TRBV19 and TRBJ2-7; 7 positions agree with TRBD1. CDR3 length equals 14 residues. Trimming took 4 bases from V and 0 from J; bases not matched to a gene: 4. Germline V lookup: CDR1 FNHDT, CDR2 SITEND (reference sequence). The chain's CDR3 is CASSPDRVSYEQYF. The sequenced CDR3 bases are TGTGCCAGCAGTCCCGACAGGGTCTCCTAT.

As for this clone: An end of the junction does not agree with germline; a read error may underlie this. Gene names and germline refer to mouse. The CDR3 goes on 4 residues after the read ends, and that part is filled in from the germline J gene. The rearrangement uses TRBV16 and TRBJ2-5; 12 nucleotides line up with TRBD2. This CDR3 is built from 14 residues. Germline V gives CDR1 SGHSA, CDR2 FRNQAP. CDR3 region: CASSLGLGGDTQYF. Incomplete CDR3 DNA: TGTGCCAGCAGCTTAGGACTGGGGGGGGAC.

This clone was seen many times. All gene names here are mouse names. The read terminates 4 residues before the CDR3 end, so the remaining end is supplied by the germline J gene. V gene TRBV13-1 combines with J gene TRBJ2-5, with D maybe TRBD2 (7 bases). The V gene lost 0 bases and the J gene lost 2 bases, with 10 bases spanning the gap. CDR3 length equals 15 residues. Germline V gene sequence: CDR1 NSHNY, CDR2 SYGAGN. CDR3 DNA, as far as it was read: TGTGCCAGCAGTGATGGGGGGGCGCCCCAAGAC. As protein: CASSDGGAPQD. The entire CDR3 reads CASSDGGAPQDTQYF.

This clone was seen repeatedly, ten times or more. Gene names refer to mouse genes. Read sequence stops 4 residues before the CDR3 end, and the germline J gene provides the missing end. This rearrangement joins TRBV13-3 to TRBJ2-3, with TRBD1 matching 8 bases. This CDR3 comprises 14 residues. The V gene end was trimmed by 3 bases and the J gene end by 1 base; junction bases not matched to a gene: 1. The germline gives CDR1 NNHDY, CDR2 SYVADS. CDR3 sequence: CASSAGGGAETLYF. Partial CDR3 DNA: TGTGCCAGCAGTGCAGGGGGCGGTGCAGAA.

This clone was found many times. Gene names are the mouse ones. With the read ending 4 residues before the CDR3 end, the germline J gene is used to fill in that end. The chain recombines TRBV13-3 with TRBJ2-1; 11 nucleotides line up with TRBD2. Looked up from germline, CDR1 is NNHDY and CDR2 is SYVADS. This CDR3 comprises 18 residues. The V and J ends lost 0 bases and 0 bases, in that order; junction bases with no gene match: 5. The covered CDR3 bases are TGTGCCAGCAGTGATGAACTGGGGGGGCGACATAACTATGCT. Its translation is CASSDELGGRHNYA. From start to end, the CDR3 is CASSDELGGRHNYAEQFF.

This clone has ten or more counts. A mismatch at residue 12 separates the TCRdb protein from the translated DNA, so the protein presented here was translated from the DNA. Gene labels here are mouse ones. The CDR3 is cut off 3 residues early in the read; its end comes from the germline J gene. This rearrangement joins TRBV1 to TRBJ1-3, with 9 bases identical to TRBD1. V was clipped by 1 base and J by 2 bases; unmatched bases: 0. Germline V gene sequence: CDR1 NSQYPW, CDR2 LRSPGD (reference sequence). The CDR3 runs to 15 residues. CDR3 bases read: TGCACCTGCAGTGCAGGGGACAGGGCTGGAAATACG. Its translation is CTCSAGDRAGNT. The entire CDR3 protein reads CTCSAGDRAGNTLYF.

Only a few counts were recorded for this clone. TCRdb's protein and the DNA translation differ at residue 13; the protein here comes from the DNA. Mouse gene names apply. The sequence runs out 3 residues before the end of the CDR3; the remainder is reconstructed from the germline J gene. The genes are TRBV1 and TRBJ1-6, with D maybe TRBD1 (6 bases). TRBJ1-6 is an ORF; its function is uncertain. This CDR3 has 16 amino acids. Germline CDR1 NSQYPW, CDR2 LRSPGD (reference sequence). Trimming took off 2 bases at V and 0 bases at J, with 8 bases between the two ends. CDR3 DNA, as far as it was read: TGCACCTGCAGTGCAAGGGACAATTCCTATAATTCGCCC. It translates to CTCSARDNSYNSP. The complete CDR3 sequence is CTCSARDNSYNSPLYF.

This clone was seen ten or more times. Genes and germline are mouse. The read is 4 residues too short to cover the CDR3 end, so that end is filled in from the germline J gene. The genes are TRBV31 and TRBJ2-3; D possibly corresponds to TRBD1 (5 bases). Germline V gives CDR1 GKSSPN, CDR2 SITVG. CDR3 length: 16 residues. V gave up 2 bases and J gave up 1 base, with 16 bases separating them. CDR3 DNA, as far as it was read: TGTGCCTGGAGTGCCCCTCCTGGAGGGGGTGCAGAA. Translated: CAWSAPPGGGAE. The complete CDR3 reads CAWSAPPGGGAETLYF.

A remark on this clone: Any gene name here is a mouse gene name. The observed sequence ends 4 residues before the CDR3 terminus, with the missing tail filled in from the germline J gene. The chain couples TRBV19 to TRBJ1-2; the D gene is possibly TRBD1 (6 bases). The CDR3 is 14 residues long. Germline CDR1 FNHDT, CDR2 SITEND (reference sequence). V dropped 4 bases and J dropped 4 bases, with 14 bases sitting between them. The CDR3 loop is CASSPWDKISDYTF. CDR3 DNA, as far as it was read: TGTGCCAGCAGTCCATGGGACAAAATCTCC.

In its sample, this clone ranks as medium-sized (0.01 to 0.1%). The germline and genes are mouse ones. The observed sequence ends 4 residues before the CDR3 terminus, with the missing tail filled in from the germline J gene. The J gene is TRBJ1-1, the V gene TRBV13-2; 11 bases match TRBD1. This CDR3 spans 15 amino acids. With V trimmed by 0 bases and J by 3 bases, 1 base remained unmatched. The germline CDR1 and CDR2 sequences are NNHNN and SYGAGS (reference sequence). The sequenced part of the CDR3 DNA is TGTGCCAGCGGTGATGCGGGACAGGGGGACACA. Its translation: CASGDAGQGDT. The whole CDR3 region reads CASGDAGQGDTEVFF.

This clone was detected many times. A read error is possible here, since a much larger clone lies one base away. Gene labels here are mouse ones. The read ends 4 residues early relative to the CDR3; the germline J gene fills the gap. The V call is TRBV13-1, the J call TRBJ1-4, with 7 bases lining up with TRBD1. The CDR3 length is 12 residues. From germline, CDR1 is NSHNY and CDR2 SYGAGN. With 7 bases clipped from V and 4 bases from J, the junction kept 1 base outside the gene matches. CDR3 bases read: TGTGCCAGCCGGGACAGCAACGAA. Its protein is CASRDSNE. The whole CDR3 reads CASRDSNERLFF.

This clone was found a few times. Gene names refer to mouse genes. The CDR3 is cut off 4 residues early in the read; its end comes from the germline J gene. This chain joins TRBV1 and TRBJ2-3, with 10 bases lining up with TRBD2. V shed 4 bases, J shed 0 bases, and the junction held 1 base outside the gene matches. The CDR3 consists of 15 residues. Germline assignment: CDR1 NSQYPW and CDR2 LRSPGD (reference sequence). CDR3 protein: CTCSGLGGSAETLYF. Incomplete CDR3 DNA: TGCACCTGCAGTGGACTGGGGGGCAGTGCAGAA.

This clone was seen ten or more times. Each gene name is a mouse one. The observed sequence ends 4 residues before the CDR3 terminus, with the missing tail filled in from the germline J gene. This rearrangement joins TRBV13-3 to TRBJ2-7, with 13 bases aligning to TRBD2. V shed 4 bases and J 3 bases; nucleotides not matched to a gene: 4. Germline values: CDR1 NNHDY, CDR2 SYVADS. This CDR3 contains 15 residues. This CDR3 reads CASSSGTGGGYEQYF. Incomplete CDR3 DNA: TGTGCCAGCAGTTCCGGGACTGGGGGGGGCTAT.

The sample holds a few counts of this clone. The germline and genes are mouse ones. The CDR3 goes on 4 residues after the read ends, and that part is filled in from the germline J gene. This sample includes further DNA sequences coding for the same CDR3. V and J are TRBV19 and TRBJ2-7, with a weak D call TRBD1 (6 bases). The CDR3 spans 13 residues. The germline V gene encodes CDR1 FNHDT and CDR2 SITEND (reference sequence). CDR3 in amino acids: CASSIGTDYEQYF. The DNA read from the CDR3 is TGTGCCAGCAGTATAGGGACAGATTAT.

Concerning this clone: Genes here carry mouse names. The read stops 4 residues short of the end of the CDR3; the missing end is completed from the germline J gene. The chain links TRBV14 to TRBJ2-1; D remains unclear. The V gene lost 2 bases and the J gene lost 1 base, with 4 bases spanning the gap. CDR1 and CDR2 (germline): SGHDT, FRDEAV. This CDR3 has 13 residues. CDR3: CASSLTNYAEQFF. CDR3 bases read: TGTGCCAGCAGTTTAACAAACTATGCT.

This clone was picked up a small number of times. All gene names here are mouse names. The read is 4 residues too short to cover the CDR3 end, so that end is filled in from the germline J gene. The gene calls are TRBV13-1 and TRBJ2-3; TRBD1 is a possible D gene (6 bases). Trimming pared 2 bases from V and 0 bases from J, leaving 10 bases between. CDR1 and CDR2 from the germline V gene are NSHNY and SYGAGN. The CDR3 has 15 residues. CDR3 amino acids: CASSEGQISAETLYF. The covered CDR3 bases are TGTGCCAGCAGTGAGGGACAAATTAGTGCAGAA.

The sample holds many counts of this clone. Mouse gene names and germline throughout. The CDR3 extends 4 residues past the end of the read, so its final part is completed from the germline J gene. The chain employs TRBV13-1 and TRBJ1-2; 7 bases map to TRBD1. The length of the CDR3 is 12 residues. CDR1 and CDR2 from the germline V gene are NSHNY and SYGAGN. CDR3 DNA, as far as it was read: TGTGCCAGCAGTGGAACAGGGGAC. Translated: CASSGTGD. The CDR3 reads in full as CASSGTGDDYTF.

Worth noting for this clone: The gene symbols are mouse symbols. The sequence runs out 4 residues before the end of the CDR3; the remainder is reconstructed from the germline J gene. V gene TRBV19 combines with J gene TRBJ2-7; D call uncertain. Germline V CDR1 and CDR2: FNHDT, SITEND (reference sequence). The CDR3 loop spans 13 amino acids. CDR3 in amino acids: CASSIDHKYEQYF. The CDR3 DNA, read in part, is TGTGCCAGCAGTATAGATCACAAATAT.